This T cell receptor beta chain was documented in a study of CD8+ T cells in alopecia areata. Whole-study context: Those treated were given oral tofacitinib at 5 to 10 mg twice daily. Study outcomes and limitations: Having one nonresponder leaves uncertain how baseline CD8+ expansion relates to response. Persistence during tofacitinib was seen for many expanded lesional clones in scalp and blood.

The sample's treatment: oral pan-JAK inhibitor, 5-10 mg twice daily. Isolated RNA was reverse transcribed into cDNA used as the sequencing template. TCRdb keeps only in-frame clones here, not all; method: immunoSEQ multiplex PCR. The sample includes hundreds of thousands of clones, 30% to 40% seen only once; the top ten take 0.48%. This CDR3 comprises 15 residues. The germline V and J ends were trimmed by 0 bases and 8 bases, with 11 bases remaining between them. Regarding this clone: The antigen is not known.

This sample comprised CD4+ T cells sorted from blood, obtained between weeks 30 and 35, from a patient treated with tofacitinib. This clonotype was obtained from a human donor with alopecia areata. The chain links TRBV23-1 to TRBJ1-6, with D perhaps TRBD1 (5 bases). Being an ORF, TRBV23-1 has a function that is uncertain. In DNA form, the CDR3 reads TGCGCCAGCAGTCAATCTGGGACTTTACATTCACCCCTCCACTTT. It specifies CASSQSGTLHSPLHF.